These 22 T cell receptor beta chains came from one sample sequenced in a study of a mutant IDH1 vaccine in newly diagnosed glioma. Which antigens these TCRs recognize remains unknown. Time point noted: week 5, during vaccination. A 20-mer mutant IDH1 peptide at 300 ug was injected subcutaneously with topical imiquimod. Generated by immunoSEQ multiplex PCR, the TCRdb table keeps only in-frame clones and is missing some. The table shows some 51,000 clones, with more than 70% occurring only once. Sequenced material: PBMCs, taken from a glioma patient whose treatment included an IDH1 peptide vaccine. These receptors were collected from a woman aged 40 to 50 with glioma.

The V call is TRBV19, the J call TRBJ1-2; 7 bases are a match to TRBD1. V was pared by 7 bases and J by 2 bases, with 10 bases of the junction left unmatched. The CDR3 consists of 15 residues. The germline V gene has CDR1 LNHDA and CDR2 SQIVND (reference sequence). This chain's CDR3 is CASTANSQGNYGYTF. CDR3 nucleotides: TGTGCCAGTACCGCAAACTCACAGGGGAACTATGGCTACACCTTC.

The sample holds one count of this clone. V gene TRBV5-6 combines with J gene TRBJ1-1; D is uncertain. V lost 1 base to trimming and J lost 0 bases, with 4 bases between them. Germline CDR1 SGHDT, CDR2 YYEEEE. This CDR3 has 13 amino acids. The CDR3 nucleotides are TGTGCCAGCAGCTTGCTGATGAACACTGAAGCTTTCTTT. Translated, it gives CASSLLMNTEAFF.

The chain joins TRBV5-6 to TRBJ1-6, with 9 nucleotides matching TRBD1. With 4 bases clipped from V and 11 bases from J, the junction kept 7 bases outside the gene matches. The CDR3 spans 14 residues. The germline CDR1 and CDR2 sequences are SGHDT and YYEEEE. For the CDR3, the DNA is TGTGCCAGCAGCCCCGGGACAGGGAATCCACCCCTCCACTTT. Amino acids: CASSPGTGNPPLHF.

The rearrangement uses TRBV19 and TRBJ1-1; 9 bases are shared with TRBD1. Losses at the gene ends were 5 bases for V and 6 bases for J; bases not matched to a gene: 4. There are 13 residues in the CDR3. CDR1 is LNHDA and CDR2 is SQIVND in the germline V gene (reference sequence). Here the CDR3 DNA reads TGTGCCAGTAGTGAACAGGGGGCACCTGAAGCTTTCTTT. This translates into CASSEQGAPEAFF.

The gene calls are TRBV10-2 and TRBJ2-7; D ambiguous. This CDR3 comprises 11 residues. Germline V gene sequence: CDR1 WSHSY, CDR2 SAAADI. V was pared by 8 bases and J by 1 base, with 6 bases between. The CDR3 DNA reads as TGCGCCAGCGGGCCGTCCTACGAGCAGTACTTC. It codes for CASGPSYEQYF.

The chain uses TRBV7-2 and TRBJ2-1, with D perhaps matching TRBD1 or TRBD2 (5 bases each). Per germline, CDR1 SGHTA and CDR2 FQGNSA. The CDR3 spans 16 residues. V shed 6 bases and J shed 6 bases, with 21 bases lying between them. The CDR3 sequence: CASRLTGTGVGNEQFF. The CDR3 nucleotides are TGTGCCAGCAGGCTTACCGGGACGGGCGTTGGCAATGAGCAGTTCTTC.

The V call is TRBV7-9, the J call TRBJ2-6, with D possibly being TRBD1 (5 bases). In germline, CDR1 is SEHNR, CDR2 FQNEAQ (reference sequence). This CDR3 has 17 amino acids. Trimming cost V 5 bases and J 0 bases, with 14 bases left between them. This chain's CDR3 is CASSPRVTGSGANVLTF. The DNA for the CDR3 is TGTGCCAGCAGCCCCAGGGTTACGGGCTCTGGGGCCAACGTCCTGACTTTC.

The rearrangement links TRBV30 to TRBJ1-4; 7 nucleotides match TRBD1. The CDR3 consists of 15 residues. Per the germline V gene, CDR1 is GTSNPN and CDR2 is SVGIG (reference sequence). V trimming: 2 bases; J trimming: 7 bases; junction bases outside the gene matches: 10. CDR3 sequence: CAWSRGGRGSEKLFF. The CDR3 DNA sequence: TGTGCCTGGAGTCGAGGGGGCAGGGGAAGTGAAAAACTGTTTTTT.

In this sample, this clone turned up a few times. The chain couples TRBV2 to TRBJ1-4; D ambiguous. Germline CDR1 SNHLY, CDR2 FYNNEI. V gave up 2 bases and J gave up 8 bases, with 15 bases separating them. This CDR3 contains 15 residues. The DNA for the CDR3 is TGTGCCAGCAGTGAACCCTATTTCTCCGACGAAAAACTGTTTTTT. This encodes CASSEPYFSDEKLFF.

This chain connects TRBV12-5 to TRBJ1-2, with D possibly matching TRBD1 (5 bases). The CDR3 consists of 15 residues. Trimming left V 6 bases short and J 6 bases short, with 20 bases between. CDR1 is LGHNT and CDR2 is FRNRAP in the germline V gene. CDR3 sequence (DNA): TGTGCTAGTGGCGGGAGGGACCGAGCCCTTCATGGCTACACCTTC. Its protein product is CASGGRDRALHGYTF.

This chain uses TRBV7-9 with TRBJ2-3; 11 nucleotides agree with TRBD2. Per germline, CDR1 SEHNR and CDR2 FQNEAQ (reference sequence). This CDR3 contains 16 residues. With V trimmed by 4 bases and J by 2 bases, 5 bases remained unmatched. CDR3: CASSWLAGGVTDTQYF. The CDR3 nucleotides read TGTGCCAGCAGCTGGCTAGCGGGGGGCGTCACAGATACGCAGTATTTT.

The chain links TRBV7-9 to TRBJ1-5, with 9 bases that match TRBD1. Per germline, CDR1 SEHNR and CDR2 FQNEAQ (reference sequence). The length of the CDR3 is 14 residues. With 5 bases clipped from V and 2 bases from J, the junction kept 1 base outside the gene matches. Here the CDR3 reads CASSRDRGNQPQHF. Here the CDR3 DNA reads TGTGCCAGCAGCCGGGACAGGGGCAATCAGCCCCAGCATTTT.

This sequence joins TRBV30 and TRBJ1-3, with D unresolved. V was shortened by 3 bases and J by 0 bases, with 9 bases between the two germline ends. There are 14 residues in the CDR3. CDR1 and CDR2 from the germline V gene are GTSNPN and SVGIG (reference sequence). The CDR3 loop is CAWRQLHSGNTIYF. The DNA of the CDR3 is TGTGCCTGGAGGCAGCTACACTCTGGAAACACCATATATTTT.

The J gene is TRBJ2-3, the V gene TRBV5-1, with 10 bases identical to TRBD2. This CDR3 is built from 17 residues. CDR1 is SGHRS and CDR2 is YFSETQ in the germline V gene. The trim removed 4 bases at V and 2 bases at J, leaving 10 bases unmatched. The CDR3, as DNA: TGCGCCAGCAGCCTGCCTGGAGCGGGGGGGATCACAGATACGCAGTATTTT. It specifies CASSLPGAGGITDTQYF.

This clone came up once. The chain is built from TRBV19 and TRBJ1-2; D remains ambiguous. The V gene's germline CDR1 is LNHDA and CDR2 SQIVND (reference sequence). CDR3 length: 11 amino acids. The germline V and J ends were trimmed by 11 bases and 3 bases, with 10 bases remaining between them. The CDR3 spells CASTHHYGYTF. The DNA for the CDR3 is TGTGCCTCCACGCACCACTATGGCTACACCTTC.

V is TRBV6-1 and J is TRBJ1-2, with D unclear. Trimming stripped 0 bases from V and 1 base from J, with 6 bases between. Germline loops: CDR1 MNHNS, CDR2 SASEGT. The CDR3 extends over 14 amino acids. DNA for the CDR3: TGTGCCAGCAGTGAAGCGTGGGGTAACTATGGCTACACCTTC. Amino acids: CASSEAWGNYGYTF.

CDR3 nucleotide sequence: TGTGCCAGCAGCCCATTCGGGGGGGCGTCTAGCACAGATACGCAGTATTTT. This encodes CASSPFGGASSTDTQYF. The chain couples TRBV9 to TRBJ2-3; 8 nucleotides align to TRBD2. Germline CDR1 SGDLS, CDR2 YYNGEE. The CDR3 spans 17 residues. After removal of 4 bases from V and 0 bases from J, the junction contained 10 bases not matched to a gene.

The CDR3 loop is CASSVGPGRKIQETQYF. The DNA for the CDR3 is TGTGCCAGCAGCGTCGGACCGGGACGCAAGATTCAAGAGACCCAGTACTTC. V usage is TRBV9 and J usage is TRBJ2-5; D may match TRBD1 or TRBD2 (5 bases each). This CDR3 has 17 amino acids. V lost 2 bases and J 2 bases, leaving 19 bases between the germline ends. Germline V lookup: CDR1 SGDLS, CDR2 YYNGEE.

This chain links TRBV29-1 with TRBJ2-7, with D unclear. The CDR3 runs to 15 residues. V lost 0 bases, J lost 3 bases, and 15 bases lay in between. Germline V CDR1 and CDR2: SQVTM, ANQGSEA. The CDR3 nucleotides read TGCAGCGTTGAAGATGGCAGGCCCCCAAGCTACGAGCAGTACTTC. Its translation is CSVEDGRPPSYEQYF.

The CDR3 nucleotides are TGTGCCAGCAGCTTTGGGGACAGCAGGTTTGAAGCTTTCTTT. Translating gives CASSFGDSRFEAFF. The J gene is TRBJ1-1, the V gene TRBV5-4; 7 nucleotides line up with TRBD1. J gave up 7 bases and V 2 bases, and 8 bases lay outside the gene matches. The CDR3 totals 14 residues. Germline V gene data show CDR1 as SGHNT and CDR2 as YYREEE (reference sequence).

The chain recombines TRBV19 with TRBJ1-1; perhaps TRBD1 as D (6 bases). The CDR3 runs 14 residues. V lost 2 bases, J lost 1 base, and 8 bases lay in between. Germline V gene lookup returns CDR1 LNHDA and CDR2 SQIVND (reference sequence). The CDR3 protein is CASSIWGANTEAFF. In DNA, the CDR3 is TGTGCCAGTAGTATATGGGGGGCGAACACTGAAGCTTTCTTT.

The gene calls are TRBV5-5 and TRBJ1-2; D unresolved. Looked up from germline, CDR1 is SGHKS and CDR2 is YYEKEE (reference sequence). Trimming took 1 base from V and 4 from J, leaving 11 bases between them. CDR3 length: 14 amino acids. The CDR3 DNA sequence: TGTGCCAGCAGCTTGAACGGTGGGCCCTATGGCTACACCTTC. Its translation: CASSLNGGPYGYTF.